The 21 T cell receptor beta chains below come from one sample, sequenced in a study of blood T cell repertoires in COVID-19 (TCRdb year 2020). Receptors were amplified or captured by the immunoSEQ multiplex PCR assay. Drawn from immuneACCESS, this table holds only the in-frame rearrangements with V and J called that TCRdb kept. Clones are partly lost; checked studies trace under half to an unresolved V gene and leave the rest unexplained. The sample table contains a few hundred thousand clones; only one count was recorded for roughly 91% of them. About 9.4% of the sample rests with the top ten. Sequencing used PBMCs or T cells enriched from blood (not recorded which). The source of these receptors is a woman aged 25 to 39 who had recovered from COVID-19.

The rearrangement links TRBV11-3 to TRBJ2-3, with D possibly being TRBD1 (5 bases). CDR3 length equals 13 residues. Trimming cost V 1 base and J 5 bases, with 7 bases left between them. Germline CDR1 and CDR2: SGHNT and YENEEA. CDR3 sequence (DNA): TGTGCCAGCAGCTTAGCACAGGTAGATACGCAGTATTTT. As protein: CASSLAQVDTQYF. The entire variable domain, with the rest obtained from reference TRBV11-3 and TRBJ2-3, is as follows: EAGVVQSPRYKIIEKKQPVAFWCNPISGHNTLYWYLQNLGQGPELLIRYENEEAVDDSQLPKDRFSAERLKGVDSTLKIQPAELGDSAVYLCASSLAQVDTQYFGPGTRLTVL.

The sample holds a few counts of this clone. This sequence joins TRBV6-5 and TRBJ2-7; D unclear. The CDR3 sequence is 15 residues long. Germline-derived CDR1 and CDR2 are MNHEY and SVGAGI. V was cut by 2 bases and J by 0 bases, with 11 bases left in between. The DNA of the CDR3 is TGTGCCAGCAGTTACCTTGCCAGCGCCTCCTACGAGCAGTACTTC. Encoded protein: CASSYLASASYEQYF.

For the CDR3, the DNA is TGTGCCTGGGGAGAAGTCCGGGCCAAAAACATTCAGTACTTC. Its protein product is CAWGEVRAKNIQYF. This chain connects TRBV30 to TRBJ2-4, with unresolved D. The CDR3 covers 14 residues. The V end was cut by 5 bases, the J end by 1 base, with 12 bases between. Per germline, CDR1 GTSNPN and CDR2 SVGIG (reference sequence).

V is TRBV20-1 and J is TRBJ2-7; D is possibly TRBD2 (6 bases). V was pared by 0 bases and J by 7 bases, with 7 bases between. Germline values: CDR1 DFQATT, CDR2 SNEGSKA (reference sequence). This CDR3 region has 11 residues. The CDR3 loop is CSARDGREQYF. As DNA, the CDR3 is TGCAGTGCTAGAGATGGGAGGGAGCAGTACTTC.

This chain connects TRBV12-5 to TRBJ2-1; 11 bases agree with TRBD2. CDR3 length equals 13 residues. Losses at the gene ends were 6 bases for V and 11 bases for J; bases not matched to a gene: 6. Germline CDR1 LGHNT, CDR2 FRNRAP. The CDR3 bases are TGTGCTAGTGGCCTCACTAGCGGGAGCCAGCAGTTCTTC. Protein sequence: CASGLTSGSQQFF.

The chain has TRBV5-5 and TRBJ2-3, with a tentative D call TRBD2 (5 bases). The CDR3 is 15 residues long. With 0 bases removed from V and 2 bases from J, the gap between germline ends came to 10 bases. Looked up from germline, CDR1 is SGHKS and CDR2 is YYEKEE (reference sequence). CDR3: CASSLVAGHTDTQYF. The CDR3 nucleotides are TGTGCCAGCAGCTTGGTTGCGGGCCACACAGATACGCAGTATTTT.

The chain is built from TRBV2 and TRBJ1-1, with D maybe TRBD1 (5 bases). Per germline, CDR1 SNHLY and CDR2 FYNNEI. V lost 7 bases to trimming and J lost 1 base, with 13 bases between them. CDR3 length: 14 amino acids. CDR3 DNA: TGTGCCAGCACCGCCGGGAGGGGGAACACTGAAGCTTTCTTT. Protein: CASTAGRGNTEAFF. Together with reference TRBV2 and TRBJ1-1, the CDR3 gives the full variable domain: EPEVTQTPSHQVTQMGQEVILRCVPISNHLYFYWYRQILGQKVEFLVSFYNNEISEKSEIFDDQFSVERPDGSNFTLKIRSTKLEDSAMYFCASTAGRGNTEAFFGQGTRLTVV.

V usage is TRBV5-1 and J usage is TRBJ2-5, with 7 bases that match TRBD2. The CDR3 length is 18 residues. Trimming cost V 6 bases and J 3 bases; bases outside gene matches: 20. CDR1 is SGHRS, CDR2 YFSETQ, per germline. CDR3 sequence: CASTTPRASGNLKETQYF. DNA of the CDR3: TGCGCCAGCACCACTCCTAGGGCTAGCGGAAATCTAAAAGAGACCCAGTACTTC. Together with reference TRBV5-1 and TRBJ2-5, the CDR3 gives the full variable domain: KAGVTQTPRYLIKTRGQQVTLSCSPISGHRSVSWYQQTPGQGLQFLFEYFSETQRNKGNFPGRFSGRQFSNSRSEMNVSTLELGDSALYLCASTTPRASGNLKETQYFGPGTRLLVL.

The rearrangement joins TRBV12-5 to TRBJ2-2, with 7 bases lining up with TRBD2. The length of the CDR3 is 18 residues. Unmatched junction bases numbered 12, after V lost 2 bases and J lost 3 bases. Germline loops: CDR1 LGHNT, CDR2 FRNRAP. The CDR3 protein is CASGLSVWGGPYTGELFF. CDR3 DNA: TGTGCTAGTGGTTTGAGCGTTTGGGGAGGGCCGTACACCGGGGAGCTGTTTTTT.

The chain uses TRBV6-6 and TRBJ2-1, with 7 nucleotides matching TRBD2. CDR1 and CDR2 (germline): MNHNY, SVGAGI (reference sequence). Germline trimming cut 5 bases from V and 3 bases from J; bases unmatched to any gene: 10. CDR3 length: 16 residues. This CDR3 reads CASSRNLADIYNEQFF. The DNA for the CDR3 is TGTGCCAGCAGTCGAAACCTAGCGGATATCTACAATGAGCAGTTCTTC.

The chain uses TRBV15 and TRBJ1-2, with D perhaps matching TRBD1 (5 bases). This CDR3 spans 13 amino acids. CDR1 and CDR2 (germline): LNHNV, YYDKDF (reference sequence). V gave up 9 bases and J gave up 7 bases, with 18 bases separating them. This CDR3 is CATRDSGTSGYTF. The CDR3 bases are TGTGCCACTAGGGACTCGGGGACGAGTGGCTACACCTTC. The whole variable domain, filled in from reference TRBV15 and TRBJ1-2, reads DAMVIQNPRYQVTQFGKPVTLSCSQTLNHNVMYWYQQKSSQAPKLLFHYYDKDFNNEADTPDNFQSRRPNTSFCFLDIRSPGLGDTAMYLCATRDSGTSGYTFGSGTRLTVV.

This rearrangement joins TRBV10-3 to TRBJ2-7, with a tentative D call TRBD1 (5 bases). The CDR3 sequence is 13 residues long. Trimming shortened V by 3 bases and J by 2 bases, and 8 bases separated the two germline ends. The germline gives CDR1 ENHRY, CDR2 SYGVKD. The CDR3 DNA sequence: TGTGCCATCAGTGAAGGGGAACCCTACGAGCAGTACTTC. Translating it yields CAISEGEPYEQYF.

This clone has a handful of counts. The chain recombines TRBV18 with TRBJ2-3; 12 nucleotides match TRBD2. The CDR3 extends over 19 amino acids. The germline gives CDR1 KGHSH, CDR2 LQKENI. V lost 0 bases and J lost 1; bases outside the gene matches: 8. The DNA for the CDR3 is TGTGCCAGCTCACCACCCCGGACTAGCGGGACGGGTGGCACAGATACGCAGTATTTT. Translating it yields CASSPPRTSGTGGTDTQYF.

The V gene is TRBV4-1, the J gene TRBJ2-3; D gene unclear. V shed 0 bases and J shed 2 bases, with 9 bases lying between them. Germline V gene sequence: CDR1 MGHRA, CDR2 YSYEKL. This CDR3 is built from 15 residues. The CDR3 loop is CASSQEALYTDTQYF. The CDR3 DNA is TGCGCCAGCAGCCAAGAGGCCCTGTACACAGATACGCAGTATTTT.

This clone has only one observation. The CDR3 nucleotides read TGTGCCAGCAGCCAAGAAGTGCTGAGGGTTCGCTGGAGTAATGAAAAACTGTTTTTT. Protein: CASSQEVLRVRWSNEKLFF. The chain has TRBV3-1 (or the pseudogene TRBV3-2) and TRBJ1-4; unclear D gene. Germline V lookup: CDR1 LGHDT, CDR2 YNNKEL (reference sequence). The germline V and J ends were trimmed by 0 bases and 4 bases, with 21 bases remaining between them. The CDR3 length is 19 residues.

This clone was counted a few times. The chain employs TRBV6-4 and TRBJ2-1; tentatively, D is TRBD1 (6 bases). V was shortened by 0 bases and J by 12 bases, with 18 bases between the two germline ends. This CDR3 spans 15 amino acids. Germline CDR1 MRHNA, CDR2 SNTAGT. The CDR3: CASSDSISGGGGQFF. CDR3 bases: TGTGCCAGCAGTGACTCGATTTCTGGGGGCGGTGGGCAGTTCTTC.

The genes are TRBV6-5 and TRBJ1-2; D is possibly TRBD1 (5 bases). CDR3 length equals 13 residues. Germline assignment: CDR1 MNHEY and CDR2 SVGAGI. Trimming took off 11 bases at V and 2 bases at J, with 15 bases between the two ends. The CDR3 region is CACRWGENYGYTF. The CDR3 nucleotides read TGTGCCTGCCGGTGGGGGGAGAACTATGGCTACACCTTC.

The J gene is TRBJ1-3, the V gene TRBV5-4; 8 bases align to TRBD1. V lost 5 bases and J lost 2; bases outside the gene matches: 6. The CDR3 extends over 15 amino acids. From germline, CDR1 is SGHNT and CDR2 YYREEE (reference sequence). The CDR3 sequence: CASSPAGGAGNTIYF. The CDR3, as DNA: TGTGCCAGCAGTCCCGCAGGGGGCGCTGGAAACACCATATATTTT.

This clone has just one count. This sequence joins TRBV29-1 and TRBJ2-7, with D maybe TRBD1 (5 bases). The CDR3 is 11 residues long. The germline V and J ends were trimmed by 4 bases and 2 bases, with 6 bases remaining between them. CDR1 SQVTM and CDR2 ANQGSEA come from the germline V gene. This CDR3 is CSVADTYEQYF. CDR3 DNA sequence: TGCAGCGTTGCGGACACCTACGAGCAGTACTTC.

The rearrangement joins TRBV18 to TRBJ1-1; 7 nucleotides align to TRBD1. The germline gives CDR1 KGHSH, CDR2 LQKENI. After removal of 6 bases from V and 4 bases from J, the junction contained 5 bases not matched to a gene. The CDR3 sequence is 13 residues long. The CDR3 sequence: CASSGTEATEAFF. The CDR3 bases are TGTGCCAGCTCCGGGACAGAAGCCACTGAAGCTTTCTTT.

The J gene is TRBJ1-2, the V gene TRBV20-1; no definite D call. V was pared by 3 bases and J by 6 bases, with 8 bases between. The CDR3 contains 11 residues. Germline V gene lookup returns CDR1 DFQATT and CDR2 SNEGSKA (reference sequence). As DNA, the CDR3 is TGCAGTGCTAGTAAAAATAATGGCTACACCTTC. It translates to CSASKNNGYTF.